The 17 T cell receptor beta chains listed next were all sequenced from one sample in a study of CD8+ T cells in alopecia areata. As the sequencing template, cDNA was produced by extracting RNA and reverse transcribing it. Using immunoSEQ multiplex PCR, the repertoire was profiled, and TCRdb retains in-frame clones only, with some absent. The repertoire has approximately 100,000 clones, around three fifths of them found once; the top ten carry 8.5% to 10%. The sample comprised CD4+ T cells sorted from blood. Receptor source: a human donor in good health.

V and J are TRBV6-5 and TRBJ1-6; D is perhaps TRBD1 (6 bases). Germline V gene sequence: CDR1 MNHEY, CDR2 SVGAGI. The V end was cut by 0 bases, the J end by 10 bases, with 13 bases between. The CDR3 runs 15 residues. CDR3 region: CASSYSGTPSSPLHF. The CDR3 DNA reads TGTGCCAGCAGTTACTCGGGGACACCCAGCTCACCCCTCCACTTT.

V is TRBV5-6 and J is TRBJ2-1, with a possible D match to TRBD2 (5 bases). Deletions cut 4 bases from V and 2 bases from J, with 16 bases between. Germline CDR1 reads SGHDT; CDR2 reads YYEEEE. The CDR3 has 16 residues. CDR3 nucleotide sequence: TGTGCCAGCAGCCTGAGCCCAACTAGTCCCTACAATGAGCAGTTCTTC. It encodes CASSLSPTSPYNEQFF.

The genes are TRBV29-1 and TRBJ2-2; D may correspond to TRBD1 or TRBD2 (7 bases each). Trimming shortened V by 6 bases and J by 5 bases, and 16 bases separated the two germline ends. This CDR3 region has 14 residues. Germline CDR1 SQVTM, CDR2 ANQGSEA. CDR3 in DNA: TGCAGCGTCGGGGGGAGACAGGGAACCGGGGAGCTGTTTTTT. This sequence encodes CSVGGRQGTGELFF.

In this sample, this clone turned up once. The chain employs TRBV30 and TRBJ2-5; TRBD2 matches at 11 bases. The CDR3 has 15 amino acids. The V gene's germline CDR1 is GTSNPN and CDR2 SVGIG (reference sequence). J gave up 4 bases and V 8 bases, and 12 bases lay outside the gene matches. CDR3: CARDSSGGPVETQYF. The CDR3 region has the DNA TGTGCCCGGGACTCTAGCGGGGGGCCCGTAGAGACCCAGTACTTC.

This clone was seen only a few times. The J gene is TRBJ2-5, the V gene TRBV7-2; D perhaps matches TRBD1 (6 bases). This CDR3 contains 14 residues. CDR1 SGHTA and CDR2 FQGNSA come from the germline V gene. The V and J ends lost 5 bases and 5 bases respectively, with 15 bases between them. Here the CDR3 reads CASSPTGLRETQYF. In nucleotides, the CDR3 is TGTGCCAGCAGCCCCACAGGGCTGCGGGAGACCCAGTACTTC.

This chain connects TRBV5-1 to TRBJ2-1, with TRBD2 matching 11 bases. The germline V gene has CDR1 SGHRS and CDR2 YFSETQ. The CDR3 sequence is 16 residues long. With 4 bases clipped from V and 8 bases from J, the junction kept 11 bases outside the gene matches. The CDR3 bases are TGCGCCAGCAGCCCCCTGGCTAGCGGGGGGTTAGATGAGCAGTTCTTC. This codes for CASSPLASGGLDEQFF.

This clone was observed a handful of times. This chain uses TRBV4-2 with TRBJ2-7, with TRBD1 matching over 10 bases. The germline gives CDR1 LGHNA, CDR2 YNFKEQ. J was trimmed by 4 bases and V by 4 bases; bases with no gene match: 7. This CDR3 is built from 15 residues. The CDR3 spells CASSPETGGRYEQYF. Here the CDR3 DNA reads TGTGCCAGCAGCCCCGAGACAGGGGGCAGGTACGAGCAGTACTTC.

This chain uses TRBV6-5 with TRBJ2-1; 8 bases align to TRBD1. In germline, CDR1 is MNHEY, CDR2 SVGAGI. The CDR3 has 16 residues. Trimming at V came to 0 bases and at J to 6 bases, leaving 7 bases not matched to a gene. CDR3 nucleotides: TGTGCCAGCAGTTACTCTCGGCAGGGGGCTGGCAATGAGCAGTTCTTC. Residues: CASSYSRQGAGNEQFF.

This clone was detected only a few times. V usage is TRBV23-1 and J usage is TRBJ2-7; 7 bases are shared with TRBD1. TRBV23-1 is assigned to the ORF class and has an uncertain function. The CDR3 totals 16 residues. The V segment lost 1 base and the J segment 3 bases; nucleotides outside the gene matches: 9. The CDR3 spells CASSQYEGAINYEQYF. The CDR3 DNA reads as TGCGCCAGCAGTCAATATGAGGGGGCGATAAACTACGAGCAGTACTTC.

The gene calls are TRBV30 and TRBJ1-1, with D unresolved. Germline V gene lookup returns CDR1 GTSNPN and CDR2 SVGIG (reference sequence). Trimming removed 7 bases at V and 12 bases at J, with 18 bases between. CDR3 length equals 11 residues. The CDR3 is CALTPVIGTFF. The DNA of the CDR3 is TGTGCCTTAACGCCAGTGATCGGGACTTTCTTT.

This chain connects TRBV4-2 to TRBJ2-3; tentatively, D is TRBD2 (6 bases). Per the germline V gene, CDR1 is LGHNA and CDR2 is YNFKEQ. The CDR3 has 16 amino acids. The V gene lost 1 base and the J gene lost 0 bases, with 11 bases spanning the gap. The CDR3 sequence is CASSQGLAPSTDTQYF. CDR3 bases: TGTGCCAGCAGCCAAGGTCTAGCGCCTAGCACAGATACGCAGTATTTT.

The V call is TRBV30, the J call TRBJ2-1; 11 positions agree with TRBD2. J was trimmed by 6 bases and V by 8 bases; bases with no gene match: 3. The CDR3 has 12 amino acids. CDR1 and CDR2 from the germline V gene are GTSNPN and SVGIG (reference sequence). As DNA, the CDR3 is TGTGCCGGGGGACTAGCGGTCAATGAGCAGTTCTTC. It is translated as CAGGLAVNEQFF.

A note on this clone: At one end the junction does not follow the germline gene, possibly because of a read error. The chain joins TRBV29-1 to TRBJ1-2; D is ambiguous. CDR1 and CDR2 from the germline V gene are SQVTM and ANQGSEA. The CDR3 spans 12 residues. CDR3 sequence: CSAEPQPGGYTF. CDR3 nucleotide sequence: TGCAGCGCTGAACCCCAGCCGGGGGGCTACACCTTC.

This chain uses TRBV5-1 with TRBJ2-1; perhaps TRBD1 as D (6 bases). V lost 2 bases, J lost 8 bases, and 20 bases lay in between. The CDR3 is made up of 16 amino acids. The germline gives CDR1 SGHRS, CDR2 YFSETQ. The CDR3 DNA sequence: TGCGCCAGCAGCTTCCCTAGGGGGACCCCGGAGGATGAGCAGTTCTTC. It is translated as CASSFPRGTPEDEQFF.

The CDR3 protein is CSVEASGGTDGELFF. The CDR3 DNA sequence: TGCAGCGTTGAGGCTAGCGGGGGGACTGACGGGGAGCTGTTTTTT. This chain links TRBV29-1 with TRBJ2-2; 11 bases are shared with TRBD2. Germline loops: CDR1 SQVTM, CDR2 ANQGSEA. V was pared by 3 bases and J by 7 bases, with 7 bases of the junction left unmatched. The CDR3 sequence is 15 residues long.

The gene calls are TRBV7-9 and TRBJ1-6, with 9 bases that match TRBD1. Germline V gene sequence: CDR1 SEHNR, CDR2 FQNEAQ (reference sequence). V shed 7 bases, J shed 10 bases, and the junction held 5 bases outside the gene matches. This CDR3 is 13 amino acids long. CDR3 residues: CASTGQGDSPLHF. The CDR3 DNA follows: TGTGCCAGCACGGGACAGGGAGACTCACCCCTCCACTTT.

The chain uses TRBV28 and TRBJ1-6; TRBD1 matches 7 bases. This CDR3 region has 14 residues. Unmatched junction bases numbered 4, after V lost 3 bases and J lost 8 bases. Germline CDR1 is MDHEN and CDR2 is SYDVKM. CDR3 protein: CASSLSQGDSPLHF. In DNA, the CDR3 is TGTGCCAGCAGTTTGTCGCAGGGGGATTCACCCCTCCACTTT. Supplemented by reference TRBV28 and TRBJ1-6, the full variable domain reads DVKVTQSSRYLVKRTGEKVFLECVQDMDHENMFWYRQDPGLGLRLIYFSYDVKMKEKGDIPEGYSVSREKKERFSLILESASTNQTSMYLCASSLSQGDSPLHFGNGTRLTVT.